These T cell receptor beta chains were read from a single sample in a study of T cell repertoires in cytomegalovirus infection. TCRdb recomputed calls from the reads with MiXCR, one row per CDR3 protein. The table shows under 850,000 distinct CDR3 sequences, with 35% occurring only once. Sequenced: PBMCs. Receptors originate from a human donor in good health (CMV status not recorded). Some clones in this sample may be carry-over from other donors' samples. The CDR3 runs from the conserved cysteine through the conserved F or W. D genes are given only for firm matches. Not all rows give a size; the values are once, few, many and, for expanded clones, a class.

d_gene: .; v_gene: TRBV12-3/TRBV12-4; abundance: .; j_gene: TRBJ1-1; CDR3nt: TGTGCCAGCAGCATTCGACGGTGGAGGGAGGGTTTCGAGGCTTTCTTT; CDR3aa: CASSIRRWREGFEAFF
d_gene: TRBD2; v_gene: TRBV28; abundance: few; j_gene: TRBJ2-7; CDR3nt: TGTGCCAGCACCATAGCGGGATCTGACGAGCAGTACTTC; CDR3aa: CASTIAGSDEQYF
d_gene: .; v_gene: TRBV7-2; abundance: many; j_gene: TRBJ2-7; CDR3nt: TGTGCCAGCAGCTTTGCCCCCCGGGACGAGCAGTACTTC; CDR3aa: CASSFAPRDEQYF
d_gene: .; v_gene: TRBV7-2; abundance: .; j_gene: TRBJ2-2; CDR3nt: TGTGCCAGCTTATATACGATGGGGTCCCGGGAGCGGTTTTTT; CDR3aa: CASLYTMGSRERFF
d_gene: TRBD2; v_gene: TRBV7-2; abundance: many; j_gene: TRBJ2-1; CDR3nt: TGTGCCAGCACCGCGGGGGGGACAGTGTACAATGAGCAGTTCTTC; CDR3aa: CASTAGGTVYNEQFF
d_gene: TRBD1; v_gene: TRBV6-5; abundance: many; j_gene: TRBJ2-3; CDR3nt: TGTGCCAGCAGCCGGGACAGGTACACAGATACGCAGTATTTT; CDR3aa: CASSRDRYTDTQYF
d_gene: .; v_gene: TRBV29-1; abundance: .; j_gene: TRBJ1-2; CDR3nt: TGCAGCGTTGAAGAGAGTTTTGGGGCGGGAGGCTACACCTTC; CDR3aa: CSVEESFGAGGYTF
d_gene: .; v_gene: TRBV7-8; abundance: few; j_gene: TRBJ2-2; CDR3nt: TGTGCCAGCAGCTTTCCTTCTGGGGGGCAAAGGGTCGGGGAGCTGTTTTTT; CDR3aa: CASSFPSGGQRVGELFF
d_gene: .; v_gene: TRBV7-2; abundance: many; j_gene: TRBJ2-2; CDR3nt: TGTGCCGTACAATTACGGGACGGGCTAATCACCGGGGAGCTGTTTTTT; CDR3aa: CAVQLRDGLITGELFF
d_gene: TRBD1; v_gene: TRBV12-3/TRBV12-4; abundance: few; j_gene: TRBJ2-2; CDR3nt: TGTGCCAGCAGCCGGGACAGGGGTCGCGGGGAGCTGTTTTTT; CDR3aa: CASSRDRGRGELFF
d_gene: .; v_gene: TRBV7-9; abundance: .; j_gene: TRBJ2-7; CDR3nt: TGTGCCAGCAGCGCCACAGGGGACTCGTCCAACGAGCAGTACTTC; CDR3aa: CASSATGDSSNEQYF
d_gene: .; v_gene: TRBV7-2; abundance: many; j_gene: TRBJ2-3; CDR3nt: TGTGCCAGCAGCTCCTTTGGAGATACGCAGTATTTT; CDR3aa: CASSSFGDTQYF
d_gene: TRBD2; v_gene: TRBV13; abundance: .; j_gene: TRBJ2-6; CDR3nt: TGTGCCAGCAGCCCTAGCGGGAGGATCGGGGCCAACGTCCTGACTTTC; CDR3aa: CASSPSGRIGANVLTF
d_gene: .; v_gene: TRBV7-2; abundance: .; j_gene: TRBJ2-3; CDR3nt: TGTGCCAGCAGCTTAGAGGTGTATCCGTATTTT; CDR3aa: CASSLEVYPYF
d_gene: .; v_gene: TRBV19; abundance: .; j_gene: TRBJ1-1; CDR3nt: TGTGCCAGTAGTATTAGGCCGGGACGGAACACTGAAGCTTTCTTT; CDR3aa: CASSIRPGRNTEAFF
d_gene: TRBD1; v_gene: TRBV12-3/TRBV12-4; abundance: .; j_gene: TRBJ2-3; CDR3nt: TGTGCCAGCACCCCGGGACAGGGTGCAGATACGCAGTATTTT; CDR3aa: CASTPGQGADTQYF
d_gene: .; v_gene: TRBV7-2; abundance: many; j_gene: TRBJ2-1; CDR3nt: TGTGCCAGCAGCTTAGACGGGAGAGGTGAGCAGTTCTTC; CDR3aa: CASSLDGRGEQFF
d_gene: .; v_gene: TRBV28; abundance: many; j_gene: TRBJ1-1; CDR3nt: TGTGCCAGCAGCGTATCTACAGGAATGGGCACTGAAGCTTTCTTT; CDR3aa: CASSVSTGMGTEAFF
d_gene: TRBD1; v_gene: TRBV10-3; abundance: .; j_gene: TRBJ2-1; CDR3nt: TGTGCCATCAGTGAGTCGGGACAGGGACACAATGAGCAGTTCTTC; CDR3aa: CAISESGQGHNEQFF
d_gene: .; v_gene: TRBV20-1; abundance: .; j_gene: TRBJ1-5; CDR3nt: TGCAGTGCTTTAGGGGCTCGGGAAGGGGGTTATAGCAATCAGCCCCAGCATTTT; CDR3aa: CSALGAREGGYSNQPQHF
d_gene: .; v_gene: TRBV7-2; abundance: .; j_gene: TRBJ2-5; CDR3nt: TGTGCCAGCAGCCGAAAGGCGGGAACCCCCGAGACCCAGTACTTC; CDR3aa: CASSRKAGTPETQYF
d_gene: .; v_gene: TRBV12-3/TRBV12-4; abundance: few; j_gene: TRBJ1-4; CDR3nt: TGTGCCAGCAGTGGAGGGACTGCAACTAATGAAAAACTGTTTTTT; CDR3aa: CASSGGTATNEKLFF
d_gene: .; v_gene: TRBV7-8; abundance: few; j_gene: TRBJ2-1; CDR3nt: TGTGCCAGCAGCCCTATTGGCAGGCGGAATGAGCAGTTCTTC; CDR3aa: CASSPIGRRNEQFF
d_gene: .; v_gene: TRBV7-9; abundance: few; j_gene: TRBJ2-1; CDR3nt: TGTGCCAGCAGCTTAGCAGGGTCGGAGCAGTTCTTC; CDR3aa: CASSLAGSEQFF
d_gene: .; v_gene: TRBV12-3/TRBV12-4; abundance: .; j_gene: TRBJ1-2; CDR3nt: TGTGCCAGCAGTTTGGGCCCGGCCGGCACCAGAAGCTATGGCTACACCTTC; CDR3aa: CASSLGPAGTRSYGYTF
d_gene: .; v_gene: TRBV25-1; abundance: .; j_gene: TRBJ2-3; CDR3nt: TGTGCCAGCAGTGCTTTCGCGGGGACAGATACGCAGTATTTT; CDR3aa: CASSAFAGTDTQYF